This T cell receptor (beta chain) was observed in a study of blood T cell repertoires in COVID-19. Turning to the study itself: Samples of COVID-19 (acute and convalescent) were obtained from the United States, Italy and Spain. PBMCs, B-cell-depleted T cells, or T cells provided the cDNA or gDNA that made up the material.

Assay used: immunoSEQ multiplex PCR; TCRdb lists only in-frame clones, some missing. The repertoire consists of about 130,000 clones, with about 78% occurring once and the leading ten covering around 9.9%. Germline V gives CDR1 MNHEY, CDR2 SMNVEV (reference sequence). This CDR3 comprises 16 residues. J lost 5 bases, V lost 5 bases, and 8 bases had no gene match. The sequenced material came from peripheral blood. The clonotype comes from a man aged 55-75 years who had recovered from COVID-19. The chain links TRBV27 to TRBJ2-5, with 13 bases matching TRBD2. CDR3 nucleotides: TGTGCCAGCAGTGCCCGACTAGCGGGAGGAATGGAGACCCAGTACTTC. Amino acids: CASSARLAGGMETQYF.